The sequence of this TCR beta chain was determined in a study of cytomegalovirus exposure and HLA in healthy donors. The length of the CDR3 is 13 residues. Germline V CDR1 and CDR2: MNHEY, SVGAGI. The PCR had 60 Vbeta and 13 Jbeta primers. Method: immunoSEQ multiplex PCR; TCRdb's copy keeps in-frame clones and lacks some. This sample has 200,000 to 250,000 clones, with around 83% found just once. J is TRBJ2-5 and V is TRBV6-5, with 10 bases matching TRBD2. The DNA end favors TRBJ2-7, so the J call may be wrong. The origin of this receptor is a girl aged 5 to 17 in good health and CMV-seronegative. The material sequenced was PBMCs. The CDR3 coding sequence is TGTGCCAGCAGACCTAGCGGGAGCTACGAGCAGTACTTC. It specifies CASRPSGSYEQYF.